This T cell receptor beta chain is from a study of T cell repertoires in cytomegalovirus infection. Study details: Public TCR beta signatures indicated both CMV infection and matching HLA type. Findings and limits, study-wide: Predominance within the ex vivo response was attributable to HLA-C-restricted CMV-specific TCR beta clonotypes. Pooled public TCR beta family frequency picked out CMV carriers with the relevant HLA.

TCRdb recomputed calls from the reads with MiXCR, one row per CDR3 protein. The repertoire has 450,000 to 650,000 distinct CDR3 sequences, 26% of them found once; the top ten carry around 13%. Deletions cut 1 base from V and 10 bases from J, with 18 bases between. The germline V gene has CDR1 SQVTM and CDR2 ANQGSEA. CDR3 length: 14 amino acids. Regarding this clonotype: Its antigen is as yet unknown.

J is TRBJ2-3 and V is TRBV29-1; D may be TRBD2 (5 bases). This clonotype originated in a human donor in good health (CMV status not recorded). Some clones in this sample may be carry-over from other donors' samples. Sequenced material: PBMCs. Here the CDR3 DNA reads TGCAGCGTTGAAGGGGCTGCGCGGGCCGGGGCGCAGTATTTT. Translated: CSVEGAARAGAQYF.